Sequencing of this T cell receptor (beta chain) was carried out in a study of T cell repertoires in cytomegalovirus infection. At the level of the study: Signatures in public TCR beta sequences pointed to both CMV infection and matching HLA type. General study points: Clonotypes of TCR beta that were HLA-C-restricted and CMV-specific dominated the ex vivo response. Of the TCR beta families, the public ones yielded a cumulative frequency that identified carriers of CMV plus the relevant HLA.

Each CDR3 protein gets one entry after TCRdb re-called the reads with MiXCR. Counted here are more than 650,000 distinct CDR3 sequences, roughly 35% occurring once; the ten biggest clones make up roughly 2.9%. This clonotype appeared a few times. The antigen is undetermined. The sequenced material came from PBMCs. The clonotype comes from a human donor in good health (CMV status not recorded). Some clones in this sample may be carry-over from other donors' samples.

The DNA for the CDR3 is TGTGCCAGCAGCTTAGTGTTCAGAGGGTATGACGAGCAGTACTTC. Its translation: CASSLVFRGYDEQYF. This chain uses TRBV7-2 with TRBJ2-7, with a weak D call TRBD2 (5 bases). The CDR3 has 15 amino acids. In germline, CDR1 is SGHTA, CDR2 FQGNSA. Trimming removed 1 base from V and 5 bases from J, with 15 bases in between.